The present entry profiles one T cell receptor beta chain with its context. Profiling relied on immunoSEQ multiplex PCR, and the TCRdb table lists in-frame clones only, not all of them. In the table there are approximately 92,000 clones, approximately 95% of which are singletons. This record belongs to a study of technical replicates of blood from a handful of donors. The ends were cut back, 3 bases at V and 7 bases at J, with 19 bases in the middle. The CDR3 sequence is 16 residues long. Per germline, CDR1 SGDLS and CDR2 YYNGEE. The source material was T cells isolated from PBMCs. The chain employs TRBV9 and TRBJ2-2; possible D gene TRBD2, 6 bases. The origin of this receptor is a human donor in good health. The chain's CDR3 is CASSAGGAGRFGELFF. The CDR3 DNA reads as TGTGCCAGCAGCGCAGGTGGGGCAGGGAGGTTCGGGGAGCTGTTTTTT.